This T cell receptor beta chain emerged from a study of T cells in localized non-small cell lung cancer. The repertoire was sequenced with immunoSEQ multiplex PCR; TCRdb's copy has only in-frame clones and lacks some. The repertoire holds over 30,000 clones, roughly 75% seen once, with 33% in the top ten. General study points: Sequence data derive from only one tumor region, so heterogeneity remains possible.

The V gene lost 3 bases and the J gene lost 0 bases, with 5 bases spanning the gap. Germline-derived CDR1 and CDR2 are SGHNT and YENEEA. The CDR3 is 13 residues long. About this clone itself: The antigen is undetermined.

The sequences come from peripheral blood, collected before any cancer treatment. The clonotype originates from a male donor at least 60 years old with stage II squamous cell lung carcinoma. The chain joins TRBV11-3 to TRBJ1-1; D is uncertain. The CDR3 loop is CASSFTVNTEAFF. CDR3 in DNA: TGTGCCAGCAGCTTTACAGTGAACACTGAAGCTTTCTTT.